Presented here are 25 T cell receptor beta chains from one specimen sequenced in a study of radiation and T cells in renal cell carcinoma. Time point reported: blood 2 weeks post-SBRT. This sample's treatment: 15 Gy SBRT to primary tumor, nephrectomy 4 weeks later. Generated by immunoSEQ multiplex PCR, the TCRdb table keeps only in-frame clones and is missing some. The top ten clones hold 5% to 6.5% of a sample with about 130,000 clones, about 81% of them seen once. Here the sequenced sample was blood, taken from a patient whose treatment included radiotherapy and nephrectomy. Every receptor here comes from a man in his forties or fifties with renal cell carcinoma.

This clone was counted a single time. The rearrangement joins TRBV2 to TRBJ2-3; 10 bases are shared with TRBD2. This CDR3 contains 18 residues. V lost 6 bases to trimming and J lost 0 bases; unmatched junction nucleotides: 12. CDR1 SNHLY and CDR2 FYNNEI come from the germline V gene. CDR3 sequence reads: CASSYTLTSGSSTDTQYF. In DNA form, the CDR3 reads TGTGCCAGCAGCTACACATTGACTAGCGGGTCTAGCACAGATACGCAGTATTTT.

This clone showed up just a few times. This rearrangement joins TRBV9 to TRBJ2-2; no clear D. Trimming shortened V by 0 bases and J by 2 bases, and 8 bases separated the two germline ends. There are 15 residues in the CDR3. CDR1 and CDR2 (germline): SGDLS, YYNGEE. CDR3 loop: CASSVGVGNTGELFF. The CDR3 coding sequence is TGTGCCAGCAGCGTAGGTGTCGGAAACACCGGGGAGCTGTTTTTT.

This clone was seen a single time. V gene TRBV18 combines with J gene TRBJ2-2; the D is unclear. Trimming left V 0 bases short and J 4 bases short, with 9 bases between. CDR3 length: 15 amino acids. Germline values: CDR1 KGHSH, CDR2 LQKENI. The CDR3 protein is CASSPPATGTGELFF. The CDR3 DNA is TGTGCCAGCTCACCACCGGCCACGGGCACCGGGGAGCTGTTTTTT.

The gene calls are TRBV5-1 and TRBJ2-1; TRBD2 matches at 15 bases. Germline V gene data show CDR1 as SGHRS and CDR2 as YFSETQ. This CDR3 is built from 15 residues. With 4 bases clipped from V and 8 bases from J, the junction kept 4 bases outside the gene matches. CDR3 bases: TGCGCCAGCAGCCCCGGGACTAGCGGGGGGTATGAGCAGTTCTTC. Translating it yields CASSPGTSGGYEQFF. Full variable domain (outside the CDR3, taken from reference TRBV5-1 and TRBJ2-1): KAGVTQTPRYLIKTRGQQVTLSCSPISGHRSVSWYQQTPGQGLQFLFEYFSETQRNKGNFPGRFSGRQFSNSRSEMNVSTLELGDSALYLCASSPGTSGGYEQFFGPGTRLTVL.

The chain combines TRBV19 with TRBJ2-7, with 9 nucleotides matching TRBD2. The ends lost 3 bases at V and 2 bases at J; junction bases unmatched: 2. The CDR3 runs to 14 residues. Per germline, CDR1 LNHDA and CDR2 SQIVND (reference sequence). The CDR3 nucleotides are TGTGCCAGTAGTATGAGCGGGGGGACCTACGAGCAGTACTTC. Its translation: CASSMSGGTYEQYF.

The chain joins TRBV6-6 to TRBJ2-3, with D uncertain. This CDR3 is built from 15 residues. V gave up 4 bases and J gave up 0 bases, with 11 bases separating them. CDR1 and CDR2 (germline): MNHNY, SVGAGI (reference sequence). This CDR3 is CASSSQPPSTDTQYF. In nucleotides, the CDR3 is TGTGCCAGCAGTTCACAGCCACCTAGCACAGATACGCAGTATTTT.

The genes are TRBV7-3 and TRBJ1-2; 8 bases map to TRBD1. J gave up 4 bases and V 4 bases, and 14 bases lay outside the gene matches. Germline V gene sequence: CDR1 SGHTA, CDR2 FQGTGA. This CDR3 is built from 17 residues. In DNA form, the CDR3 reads TGTGCCAGCAGCTCCTGGGCCTGGGACAGGTTACTCTATGGCTACACCTTC. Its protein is CASSSWAWDRLLYGYTF. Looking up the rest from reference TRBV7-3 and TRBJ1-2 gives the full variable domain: GAGVSQTPSNKVTEKGKYVELRCDPISGHTALYWYRQSLGQGPEFLIYFQGTGAADDSGLPNDRFFAVRPEGSVSTLKIQRTERGDSAVYLCASSSWAWDRLLYGYTFGSGTRLTVV.

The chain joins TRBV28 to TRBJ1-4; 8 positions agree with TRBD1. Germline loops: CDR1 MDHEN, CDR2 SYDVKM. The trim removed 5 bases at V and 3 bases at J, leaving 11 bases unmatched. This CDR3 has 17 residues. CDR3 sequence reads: CASSPRQGTSPNEKLFF. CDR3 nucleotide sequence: TGTGCCAGCAGTCCCCGACAGGGGACATCGCCTAATGAAAAACTGTTTTTT.

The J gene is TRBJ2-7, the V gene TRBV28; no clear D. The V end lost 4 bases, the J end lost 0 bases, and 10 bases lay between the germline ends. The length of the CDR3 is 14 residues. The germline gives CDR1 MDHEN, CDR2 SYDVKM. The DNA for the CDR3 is TGTGCCAGCAGTTCCAGGAAGAGCTCCTACGAGCAGTACTTC. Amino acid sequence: CASSSRKSSYEQYF.

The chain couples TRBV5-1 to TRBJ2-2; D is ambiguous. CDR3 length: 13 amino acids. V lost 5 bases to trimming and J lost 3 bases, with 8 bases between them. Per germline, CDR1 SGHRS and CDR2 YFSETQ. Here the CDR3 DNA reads TGCGCCAGCAGTTATGGGGACACCGGGGAGCTGTTTTTT. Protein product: CASSYGDTGELFF.

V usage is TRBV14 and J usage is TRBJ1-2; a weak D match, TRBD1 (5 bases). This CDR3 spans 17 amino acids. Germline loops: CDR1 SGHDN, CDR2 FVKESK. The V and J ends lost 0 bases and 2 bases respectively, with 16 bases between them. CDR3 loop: CASSQDGVWGRNYGYTF. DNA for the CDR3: TGTGCCAGCAGCCAAGATGGGGTATGGGGACGGAACTATGGCTACACCTTC.

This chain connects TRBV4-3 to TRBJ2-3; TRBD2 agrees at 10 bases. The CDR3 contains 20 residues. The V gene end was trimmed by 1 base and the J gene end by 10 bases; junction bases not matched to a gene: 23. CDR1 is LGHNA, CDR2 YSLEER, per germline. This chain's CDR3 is CASSQVSATSGGASTYPQYF. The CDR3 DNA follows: TGCGCCAGCAGCCAAGTTTCTGCGACGAGCGGGGGGGCTTCTACGTATCCGCAGTATTTT.

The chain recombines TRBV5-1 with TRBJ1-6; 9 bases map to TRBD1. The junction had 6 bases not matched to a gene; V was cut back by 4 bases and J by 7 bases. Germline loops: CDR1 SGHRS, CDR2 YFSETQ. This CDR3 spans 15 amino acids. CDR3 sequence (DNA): TGCGCCAGCAGCAGACTGACAGGGGGGAATTCACCCCTCCACTTT. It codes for CASSRLTGGNSPLHF.

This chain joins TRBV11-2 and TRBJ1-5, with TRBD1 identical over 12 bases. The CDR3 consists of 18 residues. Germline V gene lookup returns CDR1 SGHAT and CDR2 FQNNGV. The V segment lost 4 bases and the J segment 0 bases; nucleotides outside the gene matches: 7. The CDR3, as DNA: TGTGCCAGCAGCTCAGGGACAGGGGGCCCTTATAGCAATCAGCCCCAGCATTTT. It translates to CASSSGTGGPYSNQPQHF.

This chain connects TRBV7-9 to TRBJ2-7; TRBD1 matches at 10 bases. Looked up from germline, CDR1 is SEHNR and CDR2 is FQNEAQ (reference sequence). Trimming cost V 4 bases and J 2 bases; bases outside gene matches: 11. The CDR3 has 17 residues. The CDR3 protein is CASSSFGPGTGAYEQYF. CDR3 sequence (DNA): TGTGCCAGCAGCTCCTTTGGGCCCGGGACAGGGGCCTACGAGCAGTACTTC.

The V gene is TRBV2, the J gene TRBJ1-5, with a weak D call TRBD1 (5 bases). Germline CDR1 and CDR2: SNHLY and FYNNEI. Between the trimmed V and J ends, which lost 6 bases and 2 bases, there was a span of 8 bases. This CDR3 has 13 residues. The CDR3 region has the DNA TGTGCCAGCAGCGCACAGGGCAATCAGCCCCAGCATTTT. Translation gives CASSAQGNQPQHF.

This CDR3 is CASSLAQGANYGYTF. CDR3 in DNA: TGTGCCAGCAGCTTGGCACAGGGAGCTAACTATGGCTACACCTTC. The chain combines TRBV5-4 with TRBJ1-2; TRBD1 is a possible D gene (6 bases). Germline loops: CDR1 SGHNT, CDR2 YYREEE (reference sequence). The V end lost 0 bases, the J end lost 0 bases, and 9 bases lay between the germline ends. The CDR3 contains 15 residues. Drawing the rest from reference TRBV5-4 and TRBJ1-2, the complete variable domain is ETGVTQSPTHLIKTRGQQVTLRCSSQSGHNTVSWYQQALGQGPQFIFQYYREEENGRGNFPPRFSGLQFPNYSSELNVNALELDDSALYLCASSLAQGANYGYTFGSGTRLTVV.

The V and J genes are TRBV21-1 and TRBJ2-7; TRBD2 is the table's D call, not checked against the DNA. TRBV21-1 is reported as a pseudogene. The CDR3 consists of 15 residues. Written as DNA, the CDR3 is TGTGCCAGCAGCAAGGGCGGGAGGACCTCCTACGAGCAGTACTTC. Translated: CASSKGGRTSYEQYF.

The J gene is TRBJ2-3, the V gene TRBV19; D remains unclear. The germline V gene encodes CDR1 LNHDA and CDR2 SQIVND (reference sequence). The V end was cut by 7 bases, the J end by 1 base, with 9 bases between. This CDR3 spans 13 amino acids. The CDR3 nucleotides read TGTGCCAGTAACCCCACGCGCACAGATACGCAGTATTTT. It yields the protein CASNPTRTDTQYF.

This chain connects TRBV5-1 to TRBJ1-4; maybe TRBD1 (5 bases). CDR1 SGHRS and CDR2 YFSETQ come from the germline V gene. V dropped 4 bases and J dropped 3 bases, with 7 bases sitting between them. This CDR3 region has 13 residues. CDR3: CASSGGPNEKLFF. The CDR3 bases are TGCGCCAGCAGCGGGGGTCCTAATGAAAAACTGTTTTTT.

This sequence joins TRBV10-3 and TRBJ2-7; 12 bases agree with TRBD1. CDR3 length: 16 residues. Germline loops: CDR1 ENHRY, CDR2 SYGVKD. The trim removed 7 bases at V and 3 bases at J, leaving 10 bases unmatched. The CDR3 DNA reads TGTGCCATCAAGGGACAGGGGGCAACAGGAGGCTACGAGCAGTACTTC. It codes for CAIKGQGATGGYEQYF.

The CDR3 DNA reads as TGTGCCAGCAGCCTTAGCGGGACAACAGATACGCAGTATTTT. It encodes CASSLSGTTDTQYF. The genes are TRBV7-9 and TRBJ2-3; 8 bases are shared with TRBD2. The CDR3 runs to 14 residues. Germline V CDR1 and CDR2: SEHNR, FQNEAQ (reference sequence). V lost 5 bases, J lost 3 bases, and 4 bases stayed unmatched.

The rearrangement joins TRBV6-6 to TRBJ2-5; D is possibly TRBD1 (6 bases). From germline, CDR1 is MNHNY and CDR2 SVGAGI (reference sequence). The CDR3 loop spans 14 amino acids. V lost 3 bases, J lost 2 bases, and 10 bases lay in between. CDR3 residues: CASSYATGQETQYF. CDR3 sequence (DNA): TGTGCCAGCAGTTATGCGACAGGACAAGAGACCCAGTACTTC.

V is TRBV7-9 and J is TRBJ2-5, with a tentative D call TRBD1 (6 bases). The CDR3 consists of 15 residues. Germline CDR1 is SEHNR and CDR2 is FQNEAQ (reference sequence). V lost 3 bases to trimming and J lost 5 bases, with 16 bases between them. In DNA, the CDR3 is TGTGCCAGCAGCTTCTCACAGGGCCTTGGGGAGACCCAGTACTTC. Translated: CASSFSQGLGETQYF.

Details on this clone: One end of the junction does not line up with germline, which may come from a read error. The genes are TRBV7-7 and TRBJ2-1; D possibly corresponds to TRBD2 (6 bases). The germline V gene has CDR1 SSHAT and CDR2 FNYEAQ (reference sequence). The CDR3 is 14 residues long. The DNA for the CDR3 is TGTGCTAGCAGCCCCGGGGAGGAGGCCCATGAGCAGTTCTTC. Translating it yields CASSPGEEAHEQFF. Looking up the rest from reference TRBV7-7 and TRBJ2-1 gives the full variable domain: GAGVSQSPRYKVTKRGQDVTLRCDPISSHATLYWYQQALGQGPEFLTYFNYEAQPDKSGLPSDRFSAERPEGSISTLTIQRTEQRDSAMYRCASSPGEEAHEQFFGPGTRLTVL.